Sequencing of this T cell receptor beta chain was carried out in a study of blood T cells in healthy people across ages. The study, taken as a whole, reports: It was the long-lived donors that had more naive CD4+ cells and higher diversity than aged donors. Not knowing donor CMV status may have confounded expanded clonotype changes.

CDR1 is DFQATT, CDR2 SNEGSKA, per germline (reference sequence). The CDR3 runs 14 residues. V dropped 2 bases and J dropped 0 bases, with 11 bases sitting between them. A sample-barcoded 5' primer and a J-beta primer mix were used in a second PCR of roughly 7 to 12 cycles. A template-switch adaptor with 12 random nucleotides tagged each cDNA molecule. Each of the samples gave a minimum of 2.5 million paired-end reads that contained CDR3. MiXCR, applied by TCRdb to the 5' RACE reads, yields one record per CDR3 protein. The sample consists of fewer than 2 million distinct CDR3 sequences, around 40% of them appearing once. This clonotype has a handful of counts. What it recognizes is unknown.

Sequencing was performed on blood. The TCR comes from a human donor in good health. The genes are TRBV20-1 and TRBJ2-7; no clear D. Written as DNA, the CDR3 is TGCAGTGCTAGAAAGTCCGGTAGCTCCTACGAGCAGTACTTC. The encoded protein is CSARKSGSSYEQYF.